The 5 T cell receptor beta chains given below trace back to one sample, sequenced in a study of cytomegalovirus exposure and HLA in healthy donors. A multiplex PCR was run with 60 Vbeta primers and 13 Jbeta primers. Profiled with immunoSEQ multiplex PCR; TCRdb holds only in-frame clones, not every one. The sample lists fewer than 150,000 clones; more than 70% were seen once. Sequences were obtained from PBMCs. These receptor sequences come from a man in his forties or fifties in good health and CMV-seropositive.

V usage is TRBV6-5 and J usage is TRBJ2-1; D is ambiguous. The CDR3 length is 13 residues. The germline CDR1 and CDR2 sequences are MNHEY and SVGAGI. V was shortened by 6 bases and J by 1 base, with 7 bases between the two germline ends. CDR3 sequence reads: CASSYRSYNEQFF. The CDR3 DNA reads TGTGCCAGCAGCTACCGTTCCTACAATGAGCAGTTCTTC.

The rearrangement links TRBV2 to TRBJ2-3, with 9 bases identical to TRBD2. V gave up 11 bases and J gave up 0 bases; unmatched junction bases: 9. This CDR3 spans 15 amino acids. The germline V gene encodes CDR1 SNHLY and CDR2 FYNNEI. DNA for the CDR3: TGTGCCTGTCCCCCGAGCGGGGGGAGCACAGATACGCAGTATTTT. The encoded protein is CACPPSGGSTDTQYF.

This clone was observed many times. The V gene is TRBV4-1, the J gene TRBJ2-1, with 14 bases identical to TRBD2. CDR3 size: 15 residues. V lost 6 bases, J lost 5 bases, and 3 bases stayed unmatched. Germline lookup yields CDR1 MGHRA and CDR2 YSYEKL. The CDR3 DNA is TGCGCCAGCAGACGGGGACTAGCGGGAGACAATGAGCAGTTCTTC. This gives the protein CASRRGLAGDNEQFF.

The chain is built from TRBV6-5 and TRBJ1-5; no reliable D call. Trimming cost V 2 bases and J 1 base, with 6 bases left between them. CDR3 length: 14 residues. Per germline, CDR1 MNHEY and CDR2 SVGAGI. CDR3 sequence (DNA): TGTGCCAGCAGTTACGTCAGAAGCAATCAGCCCCAGCATTTT. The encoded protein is CASSYVRSNQPQHF.

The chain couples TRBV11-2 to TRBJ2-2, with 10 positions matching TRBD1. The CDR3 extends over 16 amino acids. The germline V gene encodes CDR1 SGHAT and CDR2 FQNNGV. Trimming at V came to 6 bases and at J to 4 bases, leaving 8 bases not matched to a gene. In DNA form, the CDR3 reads TGTGCCAGCAGTCCCGACAGGGGGCTGGTCACCGGGGAGCTGTTTTTT. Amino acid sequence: CASSPDRGLVTGELFF.